The clone carrying this T cell receptor beta chain was seen a handful of times. Its antigen is still unknown. V lost 5 bases and J 0 bases, leaving 10 bases between the germline ends. The CDR3 runs to 14 residues. Germline assignment: CDR1 MGHDK and CDR2 SYGVNS. The data belong to a study of cytotoxic CD8 clonotypes in ibrutinib-treated CLL. Whole-study results and caveats: Timing of sampling differed between sustained-remission and progressing patients. Patients showed higher baseline clonality than age-matched healthy donors, and it tracked circulating CD8+ T-cell counts.

Genomic DNA in an amount of around 2.2 micrograms was extracted from cryopreserved PBMCs and used for the preparation of TCR beta libraries. The data were produced by immunoSEQ multiplex PCR, yet TCRdb's version contains in-frame clones alone and is incomplete. This sample has some 50,000 clones, with about three fifths found just once. The TCR sequence derives from a human donor with chronic lymphocytic leukemia. This material consisted of PBMCs, taken after 24 months of ibrutinib treatment. The gene calls are TRBV25-1 and TRBJ1-2; D is perhaps TRBD1 (5 bases). CDR3 nucleotide sequence: TGTGCCAGCAGTAACCCAGGGACTAACTATGGCTACACCTTC. Translated: CASSNPGTNYGYTF.